The sequence of this TCR beta chain was determined in a study of blood T cells in healthy people across ages. The authors ran a second PCR of 7 to 11 cycles using a sample-barcoded 5' primer and a J-beta primer mix. All cDNA molecules were each tagged by a template-switch adaptor with 12 random nucleotides. TCRdb re-called the 5' RACE reads with MiXCR, one entry per CDR3 protein. The profile shows about 940,000 distinct CDR3 sequences, around 46% of them singletons. Whole-study findings and limits: Measured against age, TCR beta diversity per million T cells decreased in a roughly linear manner.

On this clonotype itself: Its cognate antigen is unknown.

The specimen was blood. The sequence came from a man aged 25-45 years in good health.

The CDR3 is CASTPHRENTEAFF. CDR3 nucleotide sequence: TGTGCCAGCACCCCCCACAGGGAGAACACTGAAGCTTTCTTT. The chain carries TRBV6-2 or TRBV6-3 and TRBJ1-1, with D perhaps matching TRBD1 (6 bases). The CDR3 totals 14 residues. The germline V gene encodes CDR1 MNHEY and CDR2 SVGEGT. With 7 bases removed from V and 1 base from J, the gap between germline ends came to 13 bases.